The 23 T cell receptor beta chains in this list originate from one sample, sequenced in a study of blood T cell repertoires in COVID-19. Clones were read by immunoSEQ multiplex PCR, and TCRdb kept only the in-frame ones, dropping some. The sample contains 150,000 to 200,000 clones, roughly 80% of which appear only once. Sequenced sample: peripheral blood. The receptors originated from a human donor in a cohort sampled during active COVID-19.

V is TRBV4-2 and J is TRBJ2-7; D is uncertain. The CDR3 is made up of 16 amino acids. The germline V gene has CDR1 LGHNA and CDR2 YNFKEQ. Between the trimmed V and J ends, which lost 0 bases and 2 bases, there was a span of 14 bases. The CDR3 bases are TGTGCCAGCAGCCAAGAAAGTGGTCAGGCCCCCTACGAGCAGTACTTC. Amino acid sequence: CASSQESGQAPYEQYF.

The chain has TRBV10-3 and TRBJ1-1; D perhaps matches TRBD1 (6 bases). The CDR3 has 14 residues. The ends were cut back, 2 bases at V and 5 bases at J, with 12 bases in the middle. In germline, CDR1 is ENHRY, CDR2 SYGVKD. Here the CDR3 DNA reads TGTGCCATCAGTGAGACAGGGTTTGGAACTGAAGCTTTCTTT. Translation gives CAISETGFGTEAFF.

This chain connects TRBV20-1 to TRBJ1-4, with D hard to call. The V and J ends lost 3 bases and 11 bases respectively, with 16 bases between them. The CDR3 is 13 residues long. Germline values: CDR1 DFQATT, CDR2 SNEGSKA (reference sequence). DNA of the CDR3: TGCAGTGCTAGTGAACGGAGTGAGTCGAAACTGTTTTTT. This sequence encodes CSASERSESKLFF.

This sequence joins TRBV9 and TRBJ2-3; weak D call: TRBD2 (6 bases). Trimming stripped 4 bases from V and 0 bases from J, with 12 bases between. The CDR3 loop spans 15 amino acids. The germline V gene encodes CDR1 SGDLS and CDR2 YYNGEE. Written as DNA, the CDR3 is TGTGCCAGCAGCCCTTCGGCGGGGAGCACAGATACGCAGTATTTT. Protein: CASSPSAGSTDTQYF.

This clone was counted between two and nine times. V gene TRBV7-2 combines with J gene TRBJ1-1; 7 bases fit TRBD1. The CDR3 loop spans 15 amino acids. Losses at the gene ends were 4 bases for V and 0 bases for J; bases not matched to a gene: 5. Germline V lookup: CDR1 SGHTA, CDR2 FQGNSA. The CDR3 loop is CASSSNRGMNTEAFF. The DNA of the CDR3 is TGTGCCAGCAGCTCAAACAGGGGAATGAACACTGAAGCTTTCTTT.

The chain uses TRBV25-1 and TRBJ2-1; tentatively, D is TRBD1 (5 bases). The V end lost 4 bases, the J end lost 4 bases, and 20 bases lay between the germline ends. From germline, CDR1 is MGHDK and CDR2 SYGVNS. The CDR3 has 17 residues. The CDR3, as DNA: TGTGCCAGCAGTGGGTCCCGCGGCAGGGTCGTGTACAATGAGCAGTTCTTC. Translation: CASSGSRGRVVYNEQFF.

The V and J genes are TRBV27 and TRBJ1-5; TRBD1 matches 8 bases. CDR3 length equals 14 residues. V lost 11 bases and J lost 2; bases outside the gene matches: 8. In germline, CDR1 is MNHEY, CDR2 SMNVEV (reference sequence). DNA for the CDR3: TGTGCCTCGCGCCCGGGACAGGGCAATCAGCCCCAGCATTTT. Translated, it gives CASRPGQGNQPQHF.

This clone was observed a handful of times. The chain joins TRBV7-9 to TRBJ2-7, with 9 bases fitting TRBD1. Trimming took 4 bases from V and 3 from J; bases not matched to a gene: 7. The germline V gene has CDR1 SEHNR and CDR2 FQNEAQ (reference sequence). The CDR3 totals 15 residues. CDR3 nucleotides: TGTGCCAGCAGCTCCCGGACAGGGGCCAACTACGAGCAGTACTTC. Protein: CASSSRTGANYEQYF.

V and J are TRBV29-1 and TRBJ2-7; 8 nucleotides agree with TRBD1. The junction had 9 bases not matched to a gene; V was cut back by 6 bases and J by 2 bases. Germline CDR1 reads SQVTM; CDR2 reads ANQGSEA. The CDR3 runs to 14 residues. The CDR3 coding sequence is TGCAGCGTCGCCCCCGGGACAGGACCCTACGAGCAGTACTTC. Its protein is CSVAPGTGPYEQYF.

CDR3 sequence (DNA): TGCGCCAGCAGCTTGGACAGGGATAACACCATATATTTT. Protein product: CASSLDRDNTIYF. The chain uses TRBV5-1 and TRBJ1-3; possibly TRBD1 for D (6 bases). In germline, CDR1 is SGHRS, CDR2 YFSETQ. The CDR3 is 13 residues long. V was clipped by 0 bases and J by 7 bases, with 8 bases between them.

The chain combines TRBV7-2 with TRBJ2-4, with D tentatively TRBD2 (6 bases). The V and J ends lost 5 bases and 0 bases respectively, with 8 bases between them. Germline loops: CDR1 SGHTA, CDR2 FQGNSA. The CDR3 is 14 amino acids. CDR3 region: CASSGGSAKNIQYF. The CDR3 nucleotides read TGTGCCAGCAGCGGAGGGTCAGCCAAAAACATTCAGTACTTC.

This clone was recorded a few times. This chain uses TRBV27 with TRBJ2-5; D is perhaps TRBD1 (6 bases). V shed 4 bases and J shed 2 bases, with 11 bases lying between them. The germline V gene has CDR1 MNHEY and CDR2 SMNVEV (reference sequence). The CDR3 loop spans 14 amino acids. The CDR3 loop reads CASSSRTAQETQYF. The CDR3 region has the DNA TGTGCCAGCAGTTCACGGACAGCTCAAGAGACCCAGTACTTC.

Comments on this clone: Other nucleotide sequences in the sample specify the same CDR3. The V call is TRBV2, the J call TRBJ1-1, with a possible D match to TRBD1 (6 bases). CDR1 and CDR2 (germline): SNHLY, FYNNEI. Trimming pared 6 bases from V and 0 bases from J, leaving 8 bases between. The CDR3 covers 13 residues. CDR3 nucleotide sequence: TGTGCCAGCAGACAGGGCGTGAACACTGAAGCTTTCTTT. It codes for CASRQGVNTEAFF.

V and J are TRBV4-2 and TRBJ2-7; the D gene is possibly TRBD1 (6 bases). Germline CDR1 and CDR2: LGHNA and YNFKEQ. CDR3 size: 14 residues. Deletions cut 2 bases from V and 7 bases from J, with 15 bases between. CDR3 sequence reads: CASSQRTDTGEQYF. DNA for the CDR3: TGTGCCAGCAGCCAACGGACAGATACGGGGGAGCAGTACTTC.

Only a few counts were recorded for this clone. This chain connects TRBV10-3 to TRBJ1-4; D ambiguous. The ends were cut back, 2 bases at V and 4 bases at J, with 5 bases in the middle. Germline CDR1 is ENHRY and CDR2 is SYGVKD. The CDR3 is 13 residues long. CDR3 DNA sequence: TGTGCCATCAGTGAGGGCGGTAATGAAAAACTGTTTTTT. Translated: CAISEGGNEKLFF.

This chain uses TRBV5-1 with TRBJ1-1; 7 bases line up with TRBD1. Looked up from germline, CDR1 is SGHRS and CDR2 is YFSETQ. CDR3 length: 14 residues. J gave up 0 bases and V 3 bases, and 2 bases lay outside the gene matches. The CDR3 is CASSSRGMNTEAFF. In DNA, the CDR3 is TGCGCCAGCAGCTCCAGGGGGATGAACACTGAAGCTTTCTTT.

The V gene is TRBV6-5, the J gene TRBJ1-5, with D uncertain. Between the trimmed V and J ends, which lost 6 bases and 1 base, there was a span of 13 bases. The CDR3 consists of 15 residues. Germline V gives CDR1 MNHEY, CDR2 SVGAGI. CDR3 DNA: TGTGCCAGCAGCCGAGAGGGAGGGAGCAATCAGCCCCAGCATTTT. Protein sequence: CASSREGGSNQPQHF.

V and J are TRBV7-9 and TRBJ2-1; D gene unclear. The CDR3 sequence is 15 residues long. Germline V lookup: CDR1 SEHNR, CDR2 FQNEAQ (reference sequence). The germline V and J ends were trimmed by 5 bases and 8 bases, with 19 bases remaining between them. The CDR3 region has the DNA TGTGCCAGCAGCCAGACACTGTTCTGGTTGGATGAGCAGTTCTTC. Translating it yields CASSQTLFWLDEQFF.

This clone was seen a handful of times. The V gene is TRBV11-3, the J gene TRBJ2-7; weak D call: TRBD1 (5 bases). Deletions cut 0 bases from V and 3 bases from J, with 9 bases between. The CDR3 sequence is 14 residues long. The germline gives CDR1 SGHNT, CDR2 YENEEA. This chain's CDR3 is CASSLEAGNYEQYF. The CDR3, as DNA: TGTGCCAGCAGCTTAGAGGCAGGGAACTACGAGCAGTACTTC.

The rearrangement uses TRBV5-1 and TRBJ2-7, with D hard to call. CDR1 is SGHRS and CDR2 is YFSETQ in the germline V gene. The length of the CDR3 is 12 residues. Trimming took off 6 bases at V and 1 base at J, with 8 bases between the two ends. In DNA, the CDR3 is TGCGCCAGCACCGCTAATTCCTACGAGCAGTACTTC. Protein: CASTANSYEQYF.

This chain connects TRBV12-5 to TRBJ1-4, with TRBD1 matching over 7 bases. Germline CDR1 and CDR2: LGHNT and FRNRAP. The V segment lost 7 bases and the J segment 4 bases; nucleotides outside the gene matches: 6. This CDR3 spans 14 amino acids. CDR3 nucleotides: TGTGCTAGTGCCCCGGGACAGATTAATGAAAAACTGTTTTTT. It specifies CASAPGQINEKLFF. The full variable domain, with the rest looked up from reference TRBV12-5 and TRBJ1-4, is DARVTQTPRHKVTEMGQEVTMRCQPILGHNTVFWYRQTMMQGLELLAYFRNRAPLDDSGMPKDRFSAEMPDATLATLKIQPSEPRDSAVYFCASAPGQINEKLFFGSGTQLSVL.

The chain recombines TRBV18 with TRBJ2-7, with 8 nucleotides matching TRBD2. The V segment lost 6 bases and the J segment 6 bases; nucleotides outside the gene matches: 10. The CDR3 covers 14 residues. Germline CDR1 KGHSH, CDR2 LQKENI. The CDR3 DNA reads as TGTGCCAGCTCGCCAACAACCGGGACTAGCGAGCAGTACTTC. It encodes CASSPTTGTSEQYF.

The chain has TRBV5-1 and TRBJ1-2; D remains ambiguous. This CDR3 has 13 amino acids. Germline CDR1 SGHRS, CDR2 YFSETQ. Trimming stripped 0 bases from V and 8 bases from J, with 11 bases between. The CDR3 bases are TGCGCCAGCAGCTTGGCCGGTAGTCGAGGCTACACCTTC. It encodes CASSLAGSRGYTF.